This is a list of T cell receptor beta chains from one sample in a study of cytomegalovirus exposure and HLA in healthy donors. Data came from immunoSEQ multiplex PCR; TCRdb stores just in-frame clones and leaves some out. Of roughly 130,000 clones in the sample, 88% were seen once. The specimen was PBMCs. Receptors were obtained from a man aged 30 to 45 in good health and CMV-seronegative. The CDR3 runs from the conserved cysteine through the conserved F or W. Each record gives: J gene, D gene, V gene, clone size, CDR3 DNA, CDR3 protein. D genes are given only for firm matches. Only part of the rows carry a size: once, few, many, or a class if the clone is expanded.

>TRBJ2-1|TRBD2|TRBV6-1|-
TGTGCCAGCAGTGGACTGACTAGCGGTACCTACAATGAGCAGTTCTTC
CASSGLTSGTYNEQFF
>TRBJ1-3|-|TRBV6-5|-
TGTGCCAGCAGCCGAACAGACGGCTCTGGAAACACCATATATTTT
CASSRTDGSGNTIYF
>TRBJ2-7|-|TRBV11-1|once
TGTGCCAGCAGCTCAGCTCCCAGAGGGGGAAGGCAGTACTTC
CASSSAPRGGRQYF
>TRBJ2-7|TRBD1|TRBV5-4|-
TGTGCCAGCAGCTTCGGAACGGGACAGGGCTACGAGCAGTACTTC
CASSFGTGQGYEQYF
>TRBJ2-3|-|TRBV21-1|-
TGTGCCAGCAGCAAAGAACGAACAGGGGGAGTAGCAGATACGCAGTATTTT
CASSKERTGGVADTQYF
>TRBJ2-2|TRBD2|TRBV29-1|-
TGCAGCGTTGAAGAAACCGGGACTAGCGGGACGGGCCCTACCGGGGAGCTGTTTTTT
CSVEETGTSGTGPTGELFF
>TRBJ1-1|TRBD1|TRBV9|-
TGTGCCAGCAGCGGGACAGGGTCGCACACTGAAGCTTTCTTT
CASSGTGSHTEAFF
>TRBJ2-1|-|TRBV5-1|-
TGCGCCAGCAGCACCTCCCGGTTCAATGAGCAGTTCTTC
CASSTSRFNEQFF
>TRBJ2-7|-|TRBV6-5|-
TGTGCCAGCAGTTACAACAGGGTATATGACGAGCAGTACTTC
CASSYNRVYDEQYF
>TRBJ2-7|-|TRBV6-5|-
TGTGCCAGCAGTTACCAACAAAATACCGAGCAGTACTTC
CASSYQQNTEQYF
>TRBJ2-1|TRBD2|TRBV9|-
TGTGCCAGCAGCGTAGAACTAGCGGGAGCCTACAATGAGCAGTTCTTC
CASSVELAGAYNEQFF
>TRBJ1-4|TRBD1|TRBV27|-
TGTGCCAGCAGTCGTCAGGGGGCGGGTAATGAAAAACTGTTTTTT
CASSRQGAGNEKLFF
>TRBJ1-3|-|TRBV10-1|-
TGCGCCAGCACAACGGGTCTTGGAAACACCATATATTTT
CASTTGLGNTIYF
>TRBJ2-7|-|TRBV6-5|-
TGTGCCAGCAGTTACGGGGACACGTCCTACGAGCAGTACTTC
CASSYGDTSYEQYF
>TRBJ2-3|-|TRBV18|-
TGTGCCAGCTCACCACCGGCTAGCGCCACTTCGTTCACAGATACGCAGTATTTT
CASSPPASATSFTDTQYF
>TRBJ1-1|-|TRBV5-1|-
TGCGCCAGCAGCTCACAGGGCCCGGCGACTGAAGCTTTCTTT
CASSSQGPATEAFF